A selection of T cell receptor beta chains follows, all from one sample in a study of blood T cell repertoires in COVID-19. Method: immunoSEQ multiplex PCR; TCRdb's copy keeps in-frame clones and lacks some. The sample contains fewer than 250,000 clones, approximately 80% of which appear only once. The sample taken for sequencing was peripheral blood. Receptor source: a woman in her sixties with active or convalescent COVID-19. Both conserved end residues are part of each CDR3. Clone size is given for some rows only: seen once, a few or many times, or a class if the clone is expanded.

j_gene	v_gene	abundance	CDR3aa
TRBJ2-3	TRBV11-2	.	CASSLGGTGGATDTQYF
TRBJ2-1	TRBV29-1	once	CSVPGLAGNFYNEQFF
TRBJ2-2	TRBV13	few	CASSFGTYTGELFF
TRBJ2-1	TRBV5-4	.	CASSAYRDYNEQFF
TRBJ1-2	TRBV5-1	.	CASSLEGDFYGYTF
TRBJ1-2	TRBV30	.	CAWSVQDIGGYTF
TRBJ2-1	TRBV2	.	CASTGLVSYNEQFF
TRBJ1-1	TRBV5-4	.	CASSETGKNTEAFF
TRBJ1-6	TRBV19	once	CASSTPGTTNSPLHF
TRBJ2-1	TRBV7-8	.	CASSLAGASYNEQFF
TRBJ1-1	TRBV3-1/TRBV3-2	.	CASSRTGPVGEAFF
TRBJ2-3	TRBV5-8	once	CASSLVWGPWRDTQYF
TRBJ2-1	TRBV4-1	.	CASSQTSGWTYNEQFF
TRBJ2-3	TRBV7-9	.	CASSLRLGHAGDTQYF
TRBJ1-2	TRBV5-1	.	CASSLEQGTYGYTF
TRBJ2-2	TRBV9	.	CASSSGAGELFF
TRBJ1-6	TRBV9	.	CASSVGILGSPLHF
TRBJ2-1	TRBV27	.	CASSLSRGGVGYNEQFF
TRBJ1-1	TRBV5-4	.	CASSLGRQNTEAFF
TRBJ1-2	TRBV27	.	CASSSTSGGNYGYTF
TRBJ2-3	TRBV9	.	CASSVGGGTSDTQYF
TRBJ2-1	TRBV5-1	.	CASSGWQGGYNEQFF
TRBJ1-1	TRBV7-8	once	CASSYSLTGVTEAFF